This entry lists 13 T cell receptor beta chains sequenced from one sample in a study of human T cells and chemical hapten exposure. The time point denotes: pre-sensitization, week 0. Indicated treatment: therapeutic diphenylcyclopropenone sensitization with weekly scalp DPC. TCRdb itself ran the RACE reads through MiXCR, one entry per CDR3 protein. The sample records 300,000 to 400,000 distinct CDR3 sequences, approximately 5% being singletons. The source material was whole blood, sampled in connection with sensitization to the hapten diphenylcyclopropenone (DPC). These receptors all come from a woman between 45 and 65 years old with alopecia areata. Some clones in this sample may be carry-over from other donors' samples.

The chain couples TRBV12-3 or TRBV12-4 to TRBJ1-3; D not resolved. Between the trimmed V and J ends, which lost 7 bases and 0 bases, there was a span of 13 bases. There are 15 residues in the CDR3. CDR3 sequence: CASTPVEVSGNTIYF. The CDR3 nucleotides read TGTGCCAGCACCCCGGTTGAGGTCTCTGGAAACACCATATATTTT.

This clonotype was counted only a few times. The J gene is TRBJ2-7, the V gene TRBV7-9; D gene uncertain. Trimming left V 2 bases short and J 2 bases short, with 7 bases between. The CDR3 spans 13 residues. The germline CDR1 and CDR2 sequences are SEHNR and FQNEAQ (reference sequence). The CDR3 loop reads CASSLTHTYEQYF. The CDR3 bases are TGTGCCAGCAGCTTAACACATACCTACGAGCAGTACTTC.

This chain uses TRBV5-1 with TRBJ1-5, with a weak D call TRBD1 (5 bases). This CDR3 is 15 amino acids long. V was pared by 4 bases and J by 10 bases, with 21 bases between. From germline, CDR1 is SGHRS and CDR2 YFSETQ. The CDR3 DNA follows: TGCGCCAGCAGCGTGGCCGGGACGGGAAAATCACCCCAGCATTTT. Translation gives CASSVAGTGKSPQHF. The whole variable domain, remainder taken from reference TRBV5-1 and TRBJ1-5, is KAGVTQTPRYLIKTRGQQVTLSCSPISGHRSVSWYQQTPGQGLQFLFEYFSETQRNKGNFPGRFSGRQFSNSRSEMNVSTLELGDSALYLCASSVAGTGKSPQHFGDGTRLSIL.

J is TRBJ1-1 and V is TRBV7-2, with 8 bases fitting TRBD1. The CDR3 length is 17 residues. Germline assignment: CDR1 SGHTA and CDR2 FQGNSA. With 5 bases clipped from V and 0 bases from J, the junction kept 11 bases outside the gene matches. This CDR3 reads CASSPDRGRTMNTEAFF. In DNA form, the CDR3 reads TGTGCCAGCAGCCCCGACAGGGGACGAACCATGAACACTGAAGCTTTCTTT.

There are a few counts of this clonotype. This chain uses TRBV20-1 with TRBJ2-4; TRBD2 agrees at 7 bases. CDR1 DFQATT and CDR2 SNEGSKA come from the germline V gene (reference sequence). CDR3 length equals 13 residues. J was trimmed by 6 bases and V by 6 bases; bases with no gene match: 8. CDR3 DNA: TGCAGTGCAAGTCTAGCGGTGGGAAACATTCAGTACTTC. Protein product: CSASLAVGNIQYF.

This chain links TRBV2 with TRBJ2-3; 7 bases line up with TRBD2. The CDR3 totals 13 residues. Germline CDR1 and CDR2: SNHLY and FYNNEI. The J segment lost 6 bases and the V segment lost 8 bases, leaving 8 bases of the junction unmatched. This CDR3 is CASQRGGVDTQYF. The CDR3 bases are TGTGCCAGCCAGCGGGGAGGGGTTGATACGCAGTATTTT.

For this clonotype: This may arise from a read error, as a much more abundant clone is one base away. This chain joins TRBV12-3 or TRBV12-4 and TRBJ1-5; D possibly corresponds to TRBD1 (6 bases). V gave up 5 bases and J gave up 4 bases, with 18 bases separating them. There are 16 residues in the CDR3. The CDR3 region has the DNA TGTGCCAGCAGTCCGTGGAGGGGGAGGAGGAATCAGCCCCAGCATTTT. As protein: CASSPWRGRRNQPQHF.

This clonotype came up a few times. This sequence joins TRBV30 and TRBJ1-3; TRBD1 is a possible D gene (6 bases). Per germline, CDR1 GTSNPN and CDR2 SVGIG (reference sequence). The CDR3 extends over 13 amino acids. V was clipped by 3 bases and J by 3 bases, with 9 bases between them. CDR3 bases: TGTGCCTGGAGCCCGGACAGTGGAAACACCATATATTTT. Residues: CAWSPDSGNTIYF.

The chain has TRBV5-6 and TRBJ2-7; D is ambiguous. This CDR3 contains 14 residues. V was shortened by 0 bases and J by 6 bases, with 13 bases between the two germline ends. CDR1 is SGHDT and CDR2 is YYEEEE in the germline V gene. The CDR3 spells CASSLGQVEAEQYF. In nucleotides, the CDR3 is TGTGCCAGCAGCTTGGGGCAGGTTGAGGCCGAGCAGTACTTC. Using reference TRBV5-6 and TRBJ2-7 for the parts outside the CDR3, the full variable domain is DAGVTQSPTHLIKTRGQQVTLRCSPKSGHDTVSWYQQALGQGPQFIFQYYEEEERQRGNFPDRFSGHQFPNYSSELNVNALLLGDSALYLCASSLGQVEAEQYFGPGTRLTVT.

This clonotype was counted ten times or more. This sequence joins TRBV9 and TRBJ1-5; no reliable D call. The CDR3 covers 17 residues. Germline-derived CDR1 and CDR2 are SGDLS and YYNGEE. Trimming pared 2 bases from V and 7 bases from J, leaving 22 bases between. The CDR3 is CASSVPLGGRQDQPQHF. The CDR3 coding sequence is TGTGCCAGCAGCGTCCCCCTAGGAGGGCGGCAAGACCAGCCCCAGCATTTT.

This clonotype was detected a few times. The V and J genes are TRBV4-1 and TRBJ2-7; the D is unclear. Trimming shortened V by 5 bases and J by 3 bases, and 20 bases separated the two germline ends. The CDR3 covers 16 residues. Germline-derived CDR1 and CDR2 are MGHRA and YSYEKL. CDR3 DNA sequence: TGCGCCAGCAGCTCCTTTGCCCCGAGGACCTACTACGAGCAGTACTTC. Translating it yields CASSSFAPRTYYEQYF.

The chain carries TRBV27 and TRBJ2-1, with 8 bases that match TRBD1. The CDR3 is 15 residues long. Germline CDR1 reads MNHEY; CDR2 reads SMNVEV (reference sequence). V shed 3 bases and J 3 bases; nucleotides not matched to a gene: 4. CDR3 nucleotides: TGTGCCAGCAGTTTTGAGGGACAGGTCTACAATGAGCAGTTCTTC. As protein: CASSFEGQVYNEQFF.

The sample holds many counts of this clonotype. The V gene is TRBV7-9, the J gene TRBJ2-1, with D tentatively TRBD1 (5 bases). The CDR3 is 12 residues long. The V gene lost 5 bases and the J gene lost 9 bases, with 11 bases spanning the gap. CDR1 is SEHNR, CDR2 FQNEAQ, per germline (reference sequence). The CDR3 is CASSLQATEQFF. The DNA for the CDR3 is TGTGCCAGCAGCCTACAGGCAACTGAGCAGTTCTTC.